Presented here are 3 T cell receptor beta chains from one specimen sequenced in a study of T cells in Graves' hyperthyroidism and ophthalmopathy (dated by TCRdb to about 2019). The library was generated by multiplex PCR. TCRdb names Illumina HiSeq 2000 as the instrument used. The TCR beta CDR3 regions were amplified from the RNA transcripts. The TCR CDR3 was subjected to a first round of RT-PCR using the HTBI primer set and the Qiagen OneStep RT-PCR kit. TCRdb redid the processing of the public reads, applying fastp at Q25 and MiXCR, and retained in-frame beta chains. Entries are consolidated by CDR3 protein sequence, retaining the most common genes and DNA. The sample includes under 600,000 distinct CDR3 sequences, with approximately 16% observed a single time. The ten largest clones represent more than 3% of the sample. The material sequenced was blood. These receptors all come from a woman aged 40 to 55 with Graves' ophthalmopathy.

This clonotype has a count of ten or more. The rearrangement joins TRBV20-1 to TRBJ2-7; TRBD2 might be the D (5 bases). V lost 5 bases and J 3 bases, leaving 8 bases between the germline ends. The CDR3 length is 11 residues. Germline-derived CDR1 and CDR2 are DFQATT and SNEGSKA (reference sequence). This CDR3 is CSAGGSYEQYF. CDR3 nucleotide sequence: TGCAGTGCTGGAGGCAGCTACGAGCAGTACTTC.

This clonotype was recorded at least ten times. The chain links TRBV12-3 or TRBV12-4 to TRBJ2-5, with unresolved D. The CDR3 extends over 13 amino acids. V dropped 3 bases and J dropped 0 bases, with 5 bases sitting between them. CDR3 protein: CASSFTNQETQYF. The CDR3 DNA reads as TGTGCCAGCAGTTTTACAAACCAAGAGACCCAGTACTTC.

This clonotype was seen ten or more times. This sequence joins TRBV11-3 and TRBJ2-7; TRBD2 agrees at 11 bases. This CDR3 spans 15 amino acids. The V gene end was trimmed by 5 bases and the J gene end by 5 bases; junction bases not matched to a gene: 8. Germline V CDR1 and CDR2: SGHNT, YENEEA. DNA of the CDR3: TGTGCCAGCAGCGTTAGCGGGAGGGCAAATGACGAGCAGTACTTC. Translation: CASSVSGRANDEQYF.